This T cell receptor (beta chain) was obtained from a study of monozygotic twins with inflammatory bowel disease. Notes on the study in general: The analysis did not separate different T cell subtypes. IBD-affected twins scored below their healthy co-twins in TCRbeta diversity (inverse Simpson).

During cDNA synthesis, UMIs that each contained a 6-nucleotide sample barcode were added by means of template switching. TCRdb re-called the 5' RACE reads; every CDR3 protein appears as one record, without DNA. Its listing shows approximately 390,000 distinct CDR3 sequences. Note on this clonotype: Its antigen is as yet unknown.

The clonotype comes from a human donor with ulcerative colitis or Crohn's disease, or a healthy co-twin of an affected twin (not recorded which). Sequencing input: blood.

The chain's CDR3 is CAISGTGDRSYEQYF. The chain joins TRBV10-3 to TRBJ2-7; TCRdb's assignment of TRBD1 cannot be checked, as there is no DNA. The CDR3 covers 15 residues. CDR1 and CDR2 from the germline V gene are ENHRY and SYGVKD.